Listed below are T cell receptor beta chains from one sample, sequenced in a study of blood T cell repertoires in COVID-19. Sequencing used immunoSEQ multiplex PCR; TCRdb keeps in-frame clones, though not all of them. This sample has almost 500,000 clones, with approximately 91% found just once. Sequences were obtained from PBMCs or T cells enriched from blood (not recorded which). The receptor set was obtained from a woman aged 55-70 years who had recovered from COVID-19. Both conserved end residues are part of each CDR3. A D gene is named only where the DNA matches it firmly. Clone sizes are given selectively: once, few, many, or a class where the clone is expanded.

CDR3 DNA: TGTGCCAGCAGCTCACAGGGTACGCTATATAATTCACCCCTCCACTTT
CDR3 protein: CASSSQGTLYNSPLHF
clone size: .
D gene: .
J gene: TRBJ1-6
V gene: TRBV7-9

CDR3 DNA: TGTGCCAGCGGTATACAGGGGACTGAAAAACTGTTTTTT
CDR3 protein: CASGIQGTEKLFF
clone size: .
D gene: TRBD1
J gene: TRBJ1-4
V gene: TRBV2

CDR3 DNA: TGTGCCAGCAGCTTGGAGCTAGCGGGGGGTTACAATGAGCAGTTCTTC
CDR3 protein: CASSLELAGGYNEQFF
clone size: once
D gene: TRBD2
J gene: TRBJ2-1
V gene: TRBV5-4

CDR3 DNA: TGTGCCAGTAGTATGGGCGGGGTCTCCTACAATGAGCAGTTCTTC
CDR3 protein: CASSMGGVSYNEQFF
clone size: .
D gene: .
J gene: TRBJ2-1
V gene: TRBV19

CDR3 DNA: TGTGCCAGCAGCGATACGCCCGGGACAGTGGATGGAAACACCATATATTTT
CDR3 protein: CASSDTPGTVDGNTIYF
clone size: .
D gene: TRBD1
J gene: TRBJ1-3
V gene: TRBV5-6

CDR3 DNA: TGTGCCAGCAGCTTAGGTCCCGAGCGAAAACTGTTTTTT
CDR3 protein: CASSLGPERKLFF
clone size: .
D gene: .
J gene: TRBJ1-4
V gene: TRBV13

CDR3 DNA: TGTGCCAGCAGCTTATCGCGTGGCTACACCTTC
CDR3 protein: CASSLSRGYTF
clone size: .
D gene: .
J gene: TRBJ1-2
V gene: TRBV7-2

CDR3 DNA: TGTGCCAGCAGCTTGTCCGGAACTAAGCCAGAGACCCAGTACTTC
CDR3 protein: CASSLSGTKPETQYF
clone size: .
D gene: .
J gene: TRBJ2-5
V gene: TRBV5-4

CDR3 DNA: TGTGCCAGCAGCCAAGATTCAGAAACGCAGTATTTT
CDR3 protein: CASSQDSETQYF
clone size: .
D gene: .
J gene: TRBJ2-3
V gene: TRBV4-2

CDR3 DNA: TGCAGTGCTAGTGGGGCAGGGGGTAACTATGGCTACACCTTC
CDR3 protein: CSASGAGGNYGYTF
clone size: .
D gene: TRBD1
J gene: TRBJ1-2
V gene: TRBV20-1

CDR3 DNA: TGTGCCAGCAGCGGACAGGGGACTGGGGCCAACGTCCTGACTTTC
CDR3 protein: CASSGQGTGANVLTF
clone size: .
D gene: TRBD1
J gene: TRBJ2-6
V gene: TRBV2

CDR3 DNA: TGTGCCAGCAGCACAGGTCCCGGCTCTGGCTACACCTTC
CDR3 protein: CASSTGPGSGYTF
clone size: .
D gene: .
J gene: TRBJ1-2
V gene: TRBV2

CDR3 DNA: TGCAGTGCTTTTCAGGGGAACATTCAGTACTTC
CDR3 protein: CSAFQGNIQYF
clone size: .
D gene: .
J gene: TRBJ2-4
V gene: TRBV20-1

CDR3 DNA: TGTGCCAGCAGCCAAGGAGGTAATCAGCCCCAGCATTTT
CDR3 protein: CASSQGGNQPQHF
clone size: .
D gene: .
J gene: TRBJ1-5
V gene: TRBV3-1/TRBV3-2

CDR3 DNA: TGCGCCAGCAGTGAGTCGGCGGACTGCAATCAGCCCCAGCATTTT
CDR3 protein: CASSESADCNQPQHF
clone size: .
D gene: .
J gene: TRBJ1-5
V gene: TRBV10-1

CDR3 DNA: TGTGCTAGCAGCCCCTGGAGTAGCGGGGACGGGGAGCTGTTTTTT
CDR3 protein: CASSPWSSGDGELFF
clone size: .
D gene: TRBD2
J gene: TRBJ2-2
V gene: TRBV7-7

CDR3 DNA: TGTGCCAGCAGTTACGCCGACAGGGGCTATGGCTACACCTTC
CDR3 protein: CASSYADRGYGYTF
clone size: .
D gene: TRBD1
J gene: TRBJ1-2
V gene: TRBV6-5

CDR3 DNA: TGTGCCAGCACCCCGGGGTATCAAGAGACCCAGTACTTC
CDR3 protein: CASTPGYQETQYF
clone size: .
D gene: .
J gene: TRBJ2-5
V gene: TRBV7-6

CDR3 DNA: TGTGCCAGCAGTTACAGGGGGACCACCTACAATGAGCAGTTCTTC
CDR3 protein: CASSYRGTTYNEQFF
clone size: once
D gene: .
J gene: TRBJ2-1
V gene: TRBV6-5

CDR3 DNA: TGCAGTGCTAGTAGTTTAACTAGCGGGGGATCCTATATCCAAGAGACCCAGTACTTC
CDR3 protein: CSASSLTSGGSYIQETQYF
clone size: few
D gene: TRBD2
J gene: TRBJ2-5
V gene: TRBV20-1

CDR3 DNA: TGTGCCAGCAGCTTGGCGGGTGCTAATGAAAAACTGTTTTTT
CDR3 protein: CASSLAGANEKLFF
clone size: .
D gene: .
J gene: TRBJ1-4
V gene: TRBV5-4

CDR3 DNA: TGCGCCAGCAGCTTGGCCTCGACGGGTTTCTCTGGAAACACCATATATTTT
CDR3 protein: CASSLASTGFSGNTIYF
clone size: .
D gene: .
J gene: TRBJ1-3
V gene: TRBV5-1

CDR3 DNA: TGCAGCGTTCCCCGGTGGCTAGCGGGGGACCAAGAGACCCAGTACTTC
CDR3 protein: CSVPRWLAGDQETQYF
clone size: once
D gene: TRBD2
J gene: TRBJ2-5
V gene: TRBV29-1